This T cell receptor (beta chain) stems from a study of blood T cells in healthy people across ages. General study results and limits: When one million T cells were used, diversity estimates were thought to be underestimates. Roughly linear declines in TCR beta diversity per million T cells occurred with age.

The use of a sample-barcoded 5' primer and a J-beta primer mix characterized a second PCR of roughly 7 to 11 cycles. TCRdb analysed the 5' RACE reads with MiXCR anew, one entry per CDR3 protein. This table holds 1.5 million to 2 million distinct CDR3 sequences, roughly 50% found once. About this clonotype itself: Its antigen is not identified.

Germline V CDR1 and CDR2: SGHRS, YFSETQ. The CDR3 loop spans 15 amino acids. V lost 0 bases and J lost 3, with 11 bases in between. Each sample provided at least 5.5 micrograms of extracted total RNA. The receptor was derived from a middle-aged woman in good health. Sequenced sample: blood. This chain links TRBV5-1 with TRBJ2-3, with D maybe TRBD1 (5 bases). This CDR3 reads CASSLATGTTDTQYF. In nucleotides, the CDR3 is TGCGCCAGCAGCTTGGCTACAGGTACTACAGATACGCAGTATTTT. Together with reference TRBV5-1 and TRBJ2-3, the CDR3 gives the full variable domain: KAGVTQTPRYLIKTRGQQVTLSCSPISGHRSVSWYQQTPGQGLQFLFEYFSETQRNKGNFPGRFSGRQFSNSRSEMNVSTLELGDSALYLCASSLATGTTDTQYFGPGTRLTVL.